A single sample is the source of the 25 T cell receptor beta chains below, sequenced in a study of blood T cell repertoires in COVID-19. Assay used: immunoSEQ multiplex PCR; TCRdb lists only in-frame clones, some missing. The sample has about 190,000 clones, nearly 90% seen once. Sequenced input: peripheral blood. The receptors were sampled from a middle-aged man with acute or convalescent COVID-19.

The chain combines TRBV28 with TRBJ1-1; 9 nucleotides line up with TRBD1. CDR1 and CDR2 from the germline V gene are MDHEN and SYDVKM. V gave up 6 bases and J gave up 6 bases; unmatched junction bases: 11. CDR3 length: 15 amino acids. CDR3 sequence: CASRVVGTGISEAFF. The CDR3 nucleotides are TGTGCCAGCAGAGTAGTGGGGACAGGGATCTCTGAAGCTTTCTTT.

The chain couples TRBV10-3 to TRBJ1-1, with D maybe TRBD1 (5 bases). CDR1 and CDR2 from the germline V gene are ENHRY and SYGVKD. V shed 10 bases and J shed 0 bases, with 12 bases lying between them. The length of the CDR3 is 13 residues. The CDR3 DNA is TGTGCCACTGAACAGGAGATGAACACTGAAGCTTTCTTT. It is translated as CATEQEMNTEAFF.

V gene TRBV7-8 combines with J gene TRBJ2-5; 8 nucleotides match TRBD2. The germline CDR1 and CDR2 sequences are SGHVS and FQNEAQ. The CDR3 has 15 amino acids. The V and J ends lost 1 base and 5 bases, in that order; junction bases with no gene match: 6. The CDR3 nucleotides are TGTGCCAGCAGCTTAGAGCGGGGGAGAAGGGAGACCCAGTACTTC. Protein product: CASSLERGRRETQYF.

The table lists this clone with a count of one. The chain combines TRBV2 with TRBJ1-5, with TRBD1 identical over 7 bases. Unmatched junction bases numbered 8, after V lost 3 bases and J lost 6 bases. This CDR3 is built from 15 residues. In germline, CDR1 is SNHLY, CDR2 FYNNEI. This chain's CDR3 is CASSDLGGVGQPQHF. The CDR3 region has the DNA TGTGCCAGCAGTGATCTAGGGGGCGTGGGTCAGCCCCAGCATTTT.

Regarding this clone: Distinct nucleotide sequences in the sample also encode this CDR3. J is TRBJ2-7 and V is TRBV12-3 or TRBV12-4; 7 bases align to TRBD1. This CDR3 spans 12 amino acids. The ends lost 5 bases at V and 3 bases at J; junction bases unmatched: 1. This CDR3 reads CASSRDSYEQYF. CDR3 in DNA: TGTGCCAGCAGTCGGGACAGCTACGAGCAGTACTTC.

Here the CDR3 reads CASTGPRGQFF. The CDR3 DNA reads TGTGCCAGCACCGGTCCGAGAGGGCAGTTCTTC. The chain combines TRBV9 with TRBJ2-1, with D unclear. CDR3 length: 11 amino acids. The germline V gene has CDR1 SGDLS and CDR2 YYNGEE. Trimming shortened V by 6 bases and J by 12 bases, and 13 bases separated the two germline ends.

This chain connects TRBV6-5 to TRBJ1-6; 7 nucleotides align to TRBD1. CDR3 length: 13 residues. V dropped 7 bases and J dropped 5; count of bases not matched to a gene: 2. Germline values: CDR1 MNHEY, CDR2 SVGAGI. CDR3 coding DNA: TGTGCCAGCACCGGGACAGATAATTCACCCCTCCACTTT. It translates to CASTGTDNSPLHF.

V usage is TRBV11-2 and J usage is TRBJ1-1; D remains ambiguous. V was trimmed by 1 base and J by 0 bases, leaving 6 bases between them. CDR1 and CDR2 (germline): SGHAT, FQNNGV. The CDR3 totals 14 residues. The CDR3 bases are TGTGCCAGCAGCTTAGGATCGGTGAACACTGAAGCTTTCTTT. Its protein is CASSLGSVNTEAFF.

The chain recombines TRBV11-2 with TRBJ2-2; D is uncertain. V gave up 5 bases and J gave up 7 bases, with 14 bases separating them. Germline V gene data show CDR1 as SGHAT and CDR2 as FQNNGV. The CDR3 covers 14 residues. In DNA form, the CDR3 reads TGTGCCAGCAGCCCGGAGAGGTTATTCGGGGAGCTGTTTTTT. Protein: CASSPERLFGELFF. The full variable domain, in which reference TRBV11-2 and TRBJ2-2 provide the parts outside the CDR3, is EAGVAQSPRYKIIEKRQSVAFWCNPISGHATLYWYQQILGQGPKLLIQFQNNGVVDDSQLPKDRFSAERLKGVDSTLKIQPAKLEDSAVYLCASSPERLFGELFFGEGSRLTVL.

CDR3 sequence (DNA): TGTGCCAGCAGCCAAGATAGCCCAGTCAACGAAAAACTGTTTTTT. This translates into CASSQDSPVNEKLFF. The chain recombines TRBV14 with TRBJ1-4; D is unclear. Trimming pared 0 bases from V and 8 bases from J, leaving 13 bases between. The CDR3 contains 15 residues. Per the germline V gene, CDR1 is SGHDN and CDR2 is FVKESK.

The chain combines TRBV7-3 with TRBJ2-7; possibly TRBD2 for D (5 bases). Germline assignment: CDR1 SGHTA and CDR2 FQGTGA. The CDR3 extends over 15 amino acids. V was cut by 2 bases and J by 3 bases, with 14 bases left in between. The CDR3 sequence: CASSLVAGRDYEQYF. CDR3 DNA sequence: TGTGCCAGCAGCTTAGTTGCCGGTCGGGACTACGAGCAGTACTTC. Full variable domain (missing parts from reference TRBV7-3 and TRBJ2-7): GAGVSQTPSNKVTEKGKYVELRCDPISGHTALYWYRQSLGQGPEFLIYFQGTGAADDSGLPNDRFFAVRPEGSVSTLKIQRTERGDSAVYLCASSLVAGRDYEQYFGPGTRLTVT.

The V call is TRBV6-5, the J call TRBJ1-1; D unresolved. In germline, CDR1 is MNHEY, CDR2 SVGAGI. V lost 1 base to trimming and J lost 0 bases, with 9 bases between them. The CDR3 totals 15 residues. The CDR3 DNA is TGTGCCAGCAGTTACTTGGCAGACATGAACACTGAAGCTTTCTTT. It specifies CASSYLADMNTEAFF.

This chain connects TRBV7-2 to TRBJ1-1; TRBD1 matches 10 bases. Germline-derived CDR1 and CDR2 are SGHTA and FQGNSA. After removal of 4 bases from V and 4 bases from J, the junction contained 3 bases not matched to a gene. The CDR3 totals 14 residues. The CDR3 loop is CASSSWTGGTEAFF. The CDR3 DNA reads TGTGCCAGCAGCTCCTGGACAGGGGGCACTGAAGCTTTCTTT.

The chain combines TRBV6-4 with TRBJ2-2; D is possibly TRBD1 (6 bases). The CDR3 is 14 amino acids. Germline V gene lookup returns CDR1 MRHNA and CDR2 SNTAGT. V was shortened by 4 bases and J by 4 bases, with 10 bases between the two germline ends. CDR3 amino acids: CASSARGGTGELFF. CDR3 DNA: TGTGCCAGCAGTGCTCGAGGGGGCACCGGGGAGCTGTTTTTT.

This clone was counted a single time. As DNA, the CDR3 is TGTGCCAGCAGCGTAAGAGGGGACAGGGCTAATGAAAAACTGTTTTTT. Protein product: CASSVRGDRANEKLFF. The chain couples TRBV9 to TRBJ1-4, with 9 bases identical to TRBD1. CDR1 is SGDLS, CDR2 YYNGEE, per germline. The CDR3 is made up of 16 amino acids. Trimming took 1 base from V and 3 from J; bases not matched to a gene: 4.

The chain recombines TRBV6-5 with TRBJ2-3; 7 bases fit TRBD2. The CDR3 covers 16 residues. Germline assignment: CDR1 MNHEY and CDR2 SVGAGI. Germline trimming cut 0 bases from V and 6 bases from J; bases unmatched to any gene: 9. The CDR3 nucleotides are TGTGCCAGCAGTTACTCCAAAGCGGGGACCCGGGATACGCAGTATTTT. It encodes CASSYSKAGTRDTQYF.

In DNA form, the CDR3 reads TGTGCCAGCAGCATGGGACAGGGCAGAGGGAGCAATCAGCCCCAGCATTTT. This translates into CASSMGQGRGSNQPQHF. This chain uses TRBV28 with TRBJ1-5; 9 nucleotides agree with TRBD1. Unmatched junction bases numbered 10, after V lost 6 bases and J lost 1 base. This CDR3 is built from 17 residues. CDR1 is MDHEN, CDR2 SYDVKM, per germline.

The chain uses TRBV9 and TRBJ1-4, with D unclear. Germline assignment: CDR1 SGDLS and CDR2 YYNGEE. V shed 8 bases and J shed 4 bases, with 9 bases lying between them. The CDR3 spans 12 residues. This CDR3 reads CASSGNNEKLFF. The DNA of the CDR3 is TGTGCCAGTTCCGGGAATAATGAAAAACTGTTTTTT.

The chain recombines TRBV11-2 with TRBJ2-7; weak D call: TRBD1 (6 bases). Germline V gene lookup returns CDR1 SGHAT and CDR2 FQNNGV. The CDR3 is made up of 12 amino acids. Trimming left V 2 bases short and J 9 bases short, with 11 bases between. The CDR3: CASSLITGWQYF. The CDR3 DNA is TGTGCCAGCAGCTTAATCACAGGGTGGCAGTACTTC.

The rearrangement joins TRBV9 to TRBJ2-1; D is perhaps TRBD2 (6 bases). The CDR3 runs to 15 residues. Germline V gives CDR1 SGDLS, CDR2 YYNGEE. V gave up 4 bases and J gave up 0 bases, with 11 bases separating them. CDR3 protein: CASSPGRTSYNEQFF. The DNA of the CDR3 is TGTGCCAGCAGCCCTGGGAGGACCTCCTACAATGAGCAGTTCTTC.

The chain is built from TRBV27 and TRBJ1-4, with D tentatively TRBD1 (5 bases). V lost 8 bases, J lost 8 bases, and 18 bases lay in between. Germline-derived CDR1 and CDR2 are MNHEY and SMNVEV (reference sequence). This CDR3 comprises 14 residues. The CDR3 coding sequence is TGTGCCAGCGGGATACAGGTGCTCGGCGAAAAACTGTTTTTT. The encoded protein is CASGIQVLGEKLFF.

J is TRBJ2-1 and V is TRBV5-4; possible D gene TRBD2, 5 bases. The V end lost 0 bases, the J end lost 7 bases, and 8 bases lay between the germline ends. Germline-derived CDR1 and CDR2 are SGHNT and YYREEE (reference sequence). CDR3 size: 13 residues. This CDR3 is CASSLGRRNEQFF. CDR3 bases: TGTGCCAGCAGCTTGGGCAGGAGGAATGAGCAGTTCTTC.

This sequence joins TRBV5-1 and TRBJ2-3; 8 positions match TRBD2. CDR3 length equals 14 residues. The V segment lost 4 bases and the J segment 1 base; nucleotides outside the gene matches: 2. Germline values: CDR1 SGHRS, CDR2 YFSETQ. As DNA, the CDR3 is TGCGCCAGCAGCCCGGGGGGGGGCACAGATACGCAGTATTTT. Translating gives CASSPGGGTDTQYF.

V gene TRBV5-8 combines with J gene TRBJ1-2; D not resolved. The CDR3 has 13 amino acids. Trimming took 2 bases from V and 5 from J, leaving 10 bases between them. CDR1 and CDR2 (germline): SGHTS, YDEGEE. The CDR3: CASSLGGRYGYTF. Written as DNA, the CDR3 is TGTGCCAGCAGCTTAGGAGGAAGATATGGCTACACCTTC.

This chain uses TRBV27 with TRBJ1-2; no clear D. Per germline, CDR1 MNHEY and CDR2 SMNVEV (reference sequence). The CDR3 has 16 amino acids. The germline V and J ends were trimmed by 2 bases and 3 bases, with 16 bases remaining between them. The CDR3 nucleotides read TGTGCCAGCAGTTTAAATTACAAACCAATGGACTATGGCTACACCTTC. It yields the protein CASSLNYKPMDYGYTF.